The 26 T cell receptor beta chains given below trace back to one sample, sequenced in a study of monozygotic twins with inflammatory bowel disease. TCRdb reanalyzed the 5' RACE reads, giving one entry per CDR3 protein sequence and no DNA. This sample lists about 130,000 distinct CDR3 sequences; its ten largest clones have 0.95% to 1.5%. Sequencing was carried out using blood. These TCRs come from a human donor with ulcerative colitis or Crohn's disease, or a healthy co-twin of an affected twin (not recorded which).

V is TRBV20-1 and J is TRBJ2-7. Germline-derived CDR1 and CDR2 are DFQATT and SNEGSKA (reference sequence). The CDR3 loop spans 13 amino acids. CDR3 protein: CSASPGGSHEQYF.

The chain combines TRBV4-3 with TRBJ2-3. The CDR3 covers 15 residues. CDR1 and CDR2 from the germline V gene are LGHNA and YSLEER. CDR3: CASSLAGKYTDTQYF.

The V call is TRBV30, the J call TRBJ1-1; TCRdb gives TRBD1 as the D gene, but with no DNA this cannot be confirmed. The CDR3 covers 14 residues. Germline-derived CDR1 and CDR2 are GTSNPN and SVGIG (reference sequence). The CDR3 sequence is CAWSNALTGTEAFF.

The chain links TRBV5-5 to TRBJ2-7; TCRdb reports TRBD1, a call that lacks DNA to check it against. Germline V gives CDR1 SGHKS, CDR2 YYEKEE (reference sequence). The CDR3 length is 16 residues. The CDR3 loop is CASSRGAGTGSYEQYF.

The V gene is TRBV6-5, the J gene TRBJ2-1; lacking DNA, the TRBD2 call made by TCRdb goes unchecked. The CDR3 contains 15 residues. Germline V CDR1 and CDR2: MNHEY, SVGAGI. The CDR3 is CASSYSAGVGNEQFF.

The chain employs TRBV5-1 and TRBJ2-3; absent DNA, TCRdb's TRBD1 call cannot be checked. The CDR3 extends over 15 amino acids. Germline V gives CDR1 SGHRS, CDR2 YFSETQ. The CDR3 spells CASSLRAGVTDTQYF.

The chain is built from TRBV7-2 and TRBJ2-5; lacking DNA, the TRBD2 call made by TCRdb goes unchecked. The CDR3 spans 15 residues. Germline loops: CDR1 SGHTA, CDR2 FQGNSA. The CDR3: CASSLEAGRSGTQYF.

The chain carries TRBV27 and TRBJ2-2; TCRdb designates TRBD2, a call that cannot be tested without DNA. This CDR3 contains 16 residues. The germline gives CDR1 MNHEY, CDR2 SMNVEV (reference sequence). The CDR3 sequence: CASSLLFGRAPGELFF.

The V call is TRBV4-2, the J call TRBJ2-1; checking the TCRdb D call of TRBD2 is not possible without DNA. The CDR3 spans 16 residues. Germline CDR1 LGHNA, CDR2 YNFKEQ. The CDR3 sequence is CASSQVAGGRGNEQFF.

This chain connects TRBV18 to TRBJ2-3; the D call from TCRdb, TRBD2, cannot be confirmed without DNA. The CDR3 sequence is 13 residues long. Germline V gives CDR1 KGHSH, CDR2 LQKENI. The CDR3 is CASSPNGGGTQYF.

The CDR3 loop is CASSVGLTSPNTGELFF. V usage is TRBV9 and J usage is TRBJ2-2; TCRdb's D gene call, TRBD2, goes unchecked for lack of DNA. Germline assignment: CDR1 SGDLS and CDR2 YYNGEE. The CDR3 runs 17 residues.

This chain connects TRBV6-2 or TRBV6-3 to TRBJ1-1. CDR1 and CDR2 from the germline V gene are MNHEY and SVGEGT. The CDR3 runs 13 residues. The CDR3 protein is CASSFQGPSGAFF.

The chain is built from TRBV12-3 or TRBV12-4 and TRBJ2-1; the TRBD1 assignment by TCRdb is unverifiable without DNA. CDR3 size: 14 residues. The CDR3 here is CASTLQGPRDEQFF.

The chain uses TRBV12-3 or TRBV12-4 and TRBJ2-6; TCRdb outputs TRBD1, but without DNA this stays unchecked. This CDR3 spans 15 amino acids. CDR3 amino acids: CASSSRQSGANVLTF.

The chain joins TRBV9 to TRBJ2-7; the D call from TCRdb, TRBD1, cannot be confirmed without DNA. CDR3 length: 15 amino acids. Germline V gene lookup returns CDR1 SGDLS and CDR2 YYNGEE. CDR3 loop: CASSVAAGGTGEQYF.

The chain employs TRBV20-1 and TRBJ2-1; the TCRdb call, TRBD1, lacks DNA for checking. The CDR3 runs to 14 residues. Germline loops: CDR1 DFQATT, CDR2 SNEGSKA (reference sequence). CDR3: CSARNQDRIYEQFF.

The CDR3 loop is CASSLGQGIYNEQFF. V usage is TRBV5-8 and J usage is TRBJ2-1; the D gene TCRdb calls, TRBD1, cannot be checked with no DNA. The germline V gene has CDR1 SGHTS and CDR2 YDEGEE. The CDR3 covers 15 residues.

The chain uses TRBV10-3 and TRBJ1-3; TCRdb calls TRBD1, which cannot be checked without DNA. This CDR3 has 13 amino acids. Germline CDR1 reads ENHRY; CDR2 reads SYGVKD. CDR3 in amino acids: CAIKGHSGNTIYF.

J is TRBJ1-6 and V is TRBV4-2; TCRdb indicates TRBD1, and absent DNA this call remains unverified. The CDR3 loop spans 14 amino acids. The germline V gene encodes CDR1 LGHNA and CDR2 YNFKEQ. The CDR3 here is CASSQWGLYSPLHF.

The V gene is TRBV7-8, the J gene TRBJ1-2; TCRdb selects TRBD1, and the lack of DNA leaves this call unchecked. The CDR3 is 16 amino acids. The V gene's germline CDR1 is SGHVS and CDR2 FQNEAQ. The CDR3 spells CASSLGLAGGSYGYTF.

The V call is TRBV28, the J call TRBJ2-5; the TRBD2 assignment by TCRdb is unverifiable without DNA. Looked up from germline, CDR1 is MDHEN and CDR2 is SYDVKM. The CDR3 runs to 14 residues. CDR3: CASSWTSGWETQYF.

The V call is TRBV2, the J call TRBJ1-5; TCRdb lists TRBD1, though no DNA is available to test this call. CDR1 is SNHLY and CDR2 is FYNNEI in the germline V gene. There are 13 residues in the CDR3. CDR3 protein: CASREGTGQPQHF. Using reference TRBV2 and TRBJ1-5 for the parts outside the CDR3, the full variable domain is EPEVTQTPSHQVTQMGQEVILRCVPISNHLYFYWYRQILGQKVEFLVSFYNNEISEKSEIFDDQFSVERPDGSNFTLKIRSTKLEDSAMYFCASREGTGQPQHFGDGTRLSIL.

CDR3 in amino acids: CASSSFGHDNSPLHF. The V call is TRBV7-9, the J call TRBJ1-6. There are 15 residues in the CDR3. The V gene's germline CDR1 is SEHNR and CDR2 FQNEAQ (reference sequence).

This chain uses TRBV5-1 with TRBJ2-7; TCRdb outputs TRBD1, but without DNA this stays unchecked. Per the germline V gene, CDR1 is SGHRS and CDR2 is YFSETQ. The CDR3 covers 14 residues. The CDR3 loop reads CASSSGTGPSEQYF.

The genes are TRBV20-1 and TRBJ2-6; TCRdb indicates TRBD1, and absent DNA this call remains unverified. CDR3 length: 15 residues. The germline V gene encodes CDR1 DFQATT and CDR2 SNEGSKA (reference sequence). The CDR3 loop is CSAWGGNSGANVLTF.

The V gene is TRBV5-1, the J gene TRBJ2-4; TCRdb's D call of TRBD2 is untestable without DNA. This CDR3 has 15 residues. Germline V gene lookup returns CDR1 SGHRS and CDR2 YFSETQ. The CDR3 spells CASSSGLFSKNIQYF.